These 22 T cell receptor beta chains share one sample of origin, sequenced in a study of T cell changes during pregnancy in multiple sclerosis. Only in-frame clones appear in the TCRdb table, and some are missing; sequencing was by immunoSEQ multiplex PCR. This sample has 99,000 or so clones, with 90% to 95% found just once. The specimen comprised peripheral blood, sampled after pregnancy. The receptors here all came from a female donor with multiple sclerosis, enrolled in a pregnancy study.

There are a few counts of this clone. The chain links TRBV25-1 to TRBJ1-2, with 7 bases identical to TRBD1. J was trimmed by 6 bases and V by 5 bases; bases with no gene match: 6. CDR1 and CDR2 (germline): MGHDK, SYGVNS. The CDR3 runs 13 residues. CDR3 sequence reads: CASSPGTVDGYTF. CDR3 sequence (DNA): TGTGCCAGCAGTCCGGGGACAGTCGATGGCTACACCTTC.

This chain links TRBV5-1 with TRBJ2-1; 8 positions match TRBD2. This CDR3 has 17 residues. V lost 3 bases, J lost 9 bases, and 17 bases stayed unmatched. Germline V CDR1 and CDR2: SGHRS, YFSETQ. CDR3 sequence: CASSSQLAGTGDGEQFF. CDR3 nucleotides: TGCGCCAGCAGCTCCCAGCTAGCGGGTACGGGGGACGGTGAGCAGTTCTTC.

The rearrangement links TRBV13 to TRBJ2-2, with 13 bases lining up with TRBD2. The CDR3 runs 18 residues. V lost 4 bases and J lost 6; bases outside the gene matches: 11. Germline CDR1 and CDR2: PRHDT and FYEKMQ (reference sequence). CDR3 residues: CASSYLDGLAGVSGELFF. The CDR3 DNA reads TGTGCCAGCAGCTACTTGGACGGACTAGCGGGAGTTTCCGGGGAGCTGTTTTTT.

The chain has TRBV6-6 and TRBJ2-7; D gene ambiguous. Germline CDR1 and CDR2: MNHNY and SVGAGI (reference sequence). The CDR3 covers 13 residues. The germline V and J ends were trimmed by 0 bases and 4 bases, with 7 bases remaining between them. The CDR3 sequence is CASSYSSVYEQYF. The CDR3, as DNA: TGTGCCAGCAGTTACTCGTCGGTTTACGAGCAGTACTTC.

The V call is TRBV27, the J call TRBJ2-7; D unclear. Germline assignment: CDR1 MNHEY and CDR2 SMNVEV (reference sequence). The CDR3 runs 12 residues. The V end lost 3 bases, the J end lost 0 bases, and 3 bases lay between the germline ends. This chain's CDR3 is CASSFLSYEQYF. The CDR3 DNA follows: TGTGCCAGCAGTTTCCTCTCCTACGAGCAGTACTTC.

V usage is TRBV30 and J usage is TRBJ1-1, with 8 bases identical to TRBD1. V shed 0 bases and J 4 bases; nucleotides not matched to a gene: 1. The CDR3 consists of 13 residues. Germline CDR1 and CDR2: GTSNPN and SVGIG (reference sequence). This chain's CDR3 is CAWSVDRGTEAFF. The CDR3 DNA reads TGTGCCTGGAGTGTAGACAGGGGCACTGAAGCTTTCTTT.

This clone was detected once. The gene calls are TRBV5-1 and TRBJ1-2, with D possibly TRBD1 on 5 matching bases. The germline V gene has CDR1 SGHRS and CDR2 YFSETQ. CDR3 length: 14 amino acids. Trimming left V 0 bases short and J 2 bases short, with 8 bases between. CDR3 sequence (DNA): TGCGCCAGCAGCTTGGTTGACAGAAACTATGGCTACACCTTC. The encoded protein is CASSLVDRNYGYTF.

This clone was recorded once. The chain uses TRBV2 and TRBJ2-3; unclear D gene. The V gene's germline CDR1 is SNHLY and CDR2 FYNNEI. The CDR3 loop spans 12 amino acids. Trimming stripped 5 bases from V and 0 bases from J, with 3 bases between. The CDR3 region is CASSSSTDTQYF. The CDR3 DNA reads as TGTGCCAGCAGTTCTAGCACAGATACGCAGTATTTT.

This clone was picked up one time. The chain's CDR3 is CASSSILAELYNEQFF. For the CDR3, the DNA is TGTGCCAGCAGCTCAATACTAGCGGAACTTTACAATGAGCAGTTCTTC. V gene TRBV11-2 combines with J gene TRBJ2-1; 8 nucleotides agree with TRBD2. Trimming removed 4 bases from V and 4 bases from J; junction bases left unmatched: 9. Germline CDR1 SGHAT, CDR2 FQNNGV. This CDR3 contains 16 residues.

This chain joins TRBV7-9 and TRBJ2-7; D perhaps matches TRBD1 (6 bases). The CDR3 totals 13 residues. Germline assignment: CDR1 SEHNR and CDR2 FQNEAQ (reference sequence). V was clipped by 8 bases and J by 5 bases, with 16 bases between them. The CDR3 DNA reads as TGTGCCAGCCGCAATTCCTACAGGGACGAGCAGTACTTC. This sequence encodes CASRNSYRDEQYF. The entire variable domain, with the rest obtained from reference TRBV7-9 and TRBJ2-7, is as follows: DTGVSQNPRHKITKRGQNVTFRCDPISEHNRLYWYRQTLGQGPEFLTYFQNEAQLEKSRLLSDRFSAERPKGSFSTLEIQRTEQGDSAMYLCASRNSYRDEQYFGPGTRLTVT.

The J gene is TRBJ1-1, the V gene TRBV5-1, with D uncertain. The V gene's germline CDR1 is SGHRS and CDR2 YFSETQ. V lost 5 bases to trimming and J lost 6 bases, with 14 bases between them. The CDR3 is 13 amino acids. CDR3 residues: CASRRDGISEAFF. The CDR3 bases are TGCGCCAGCAGGAGGGATGGGATTTCTGAAGCTTTCTTT.

V usage is TRBV10-3 and J usage is TRBJ2-3; 7 positions agree with TRBD1. This CDR3 region has 14 residues. CDR1 and CDR2 (germline): ENHRY, SYGVKD. The J segment lost 0 bases and the V segment lost 6 bases, leaving 3 bases of the junction unmatched. The CDR3 coding sequence is TGTGCCATCAGCCTGACAGGGAGCACAGATACGCAGTATTTT. It codes for CAISLTGSTDTQYF.

The genes are TRBV5-1 and TRBJ2-1; TRBD1 aligns across 7 bases. This CDR3 is 15 amino acids long. The ends lost 0 bases at V and 12 bases at J; junction bases unmatched: 12. Germline V gene lookup returns CDR1 SGHRS and CDR2 YFSETQ. CDR3 sequence (DNA): TGCGCCAGCAGCTTGGCCCAGGACAGGTTTGACCCGCAGTTCTTC. Translated, it gives CASSLAQDRFDPQFF. Together with reference TRBV5-1 and TRBJ2-1, the CDR3 gives the full variable domain: KAGVTQTPRYLIKTRGQQVTLSCSPISGHRSVSWYQQTPGQGLQFLFEYFSETQRNKGNFPGRFSGRQFSNSRSEMNVSTLELGDSALYLCASSLAQDRFDPQFFGPGTRLTVL.

The chain employs TRBV5-5 and TRBJ1-1; TRBD1 is a possible D gene (5 bases). CDR3 length: 16 amino acids. Between the trimmed V and J ends, which lost 0 bases and 1 base, there was a span of 13 bases. The V gene's germline CDR1 is SGHKS and CDR2 YYEKEE (reference sequence). The DNA for the CDR3 is TGTGCCAGCAGCTTGGATGCAGGGCCCCCGAACACTGAAGCTTTCTTT. It yields the protein CASSLDAGPPNTEAFF. Full variable domain (remainder filled in from reference TRBV5-5 and TRBJ1-1): DAGVTQSPTHLIKTRGQQVTLRCSPISGHKSVSWYQQVLGQGPQFIFQYYEKEERGRGNFPDRFSARQFPNYSSELNVNALLLGDSALYLCASSLDAGPPNTEAFFGQGTRLTVV.

CDR3 DNA: TGCGCCAGCAGCCAAATCCGGGACAGGTTCTACGAGCAGTACTTC. Protein: CASSQIRDRFYEQYF. The chain links TRBV4-1 to TRBJ2-7; 8 nucleotides line up with TRBD1. Per the germline V gene, CDR1 is MGHRA and CDR2 is YSYEKL. V shed 2 bases, J shed 3 bases, and the junction held 6 bases outside the gene matches. This CDR3 comprises 15 residues.

This clone was detected once. The chain carries TRBV18 and TRBJ2-1; 15 nucleotides agree with TRBD2. The CDR3 has 20 residues. Germline-derived CDR1 and CDR2 are KGHSH and LQKENI. The J segment lost 3 bases and the V segment lost 4 bases, leaving 13 bases of the junction unmatched. CDR3 region: CASSRKPGLAGGPDYNEQFF. The CDR3 DNA reads as TGTGCCAGCTCACGAAAACCGGGACTAGCGGGAGGCCCAGACTACAATGAGCAGTTCTTC.

The genes are TRBV5-1 and TRBJ2-5, with a possible D match to TRBD1 (6 bases). Trimming took off 2 bases at V and 4 bases at J, with 15 bases between the two ends. The CDR3 has 15 residues. From germline, CDR1 is SGHRS and CDR2 YFSETQ. CDR3 nucleotides: TGCGCCAGCAGCTTACTTCAGGGGATGGGAGAGACCCAGTACTTC. Its protein is CASSLLQGMGETQYF.

This chain uses TRBV19 with TRBJ1-1, with D possibly TRBD1 on 5 matching bases. This CDR3 region has 13 residues. In germline, CDR1 is LNHDA, CDR2 SQIVND (reference sequence). Trimming shortened V by 9 bases and J by 1 base, and 12 bases separated the two germline ends. This CDR3 is CASIQGRNTEAFF. CDR3 coding DNA: TGTGCCAGCATCCAGGGAAGGAACACTGAAGCTTTCTTT.

The gene calls are TRBV10-1 and TRBJ2-1, with 7 positions matching TRBD1. The trim removed 5 bases at V and 7 bases at J, leaving 11 bases unmatched. Germline loops: CDR1 WNHNN, CDR2 SYGVQD (reference sequence). The CDR3 sequence is 15 residues long. The CDR3 loop reads CASSFRQGYRNEQFF. Written as DNA, the CDR3 is TGCGCCAGCAGTTTCCGACAGGGCTATCGAAATGAGCAGTTCTTC.

This clone was detected only once. V gene TRBV27 combines with J gene TRBJ2-7, with TRBD1 matching over 8 bases. This CDR3 is 14 amino acids long. The germline CDR1 and CDR2 sequences are MNHEY and SMNVEV (reference sequence). V lost 5 bases to trimming and J lost 2 bases; unmatched junction nucleotides: 5. This CDR3 reads CASSTPDRAYEQYF. CDR3 sequence (DNA): TGTGCCAGCAGTACACCGGACAGGGCCTACGAGCAGTACTTC.

The chain couples TRBV6-1 to TRBJ2-1; the D gene is possibly TRBD2 (6 bases). The V gene lost 4 bases and the J gene lost 1 base, with 11 bases spanning the gap. CDR3 size: 15 residues. Germline V CDR1 and CDR2: MNHNS, SASEGT. CDR3 coding DNA: TGTGCCAGCAGTGGGGGGGACGGTTCCTACAATGAGCAGTTCTTC. It specifies CASSGGDGSYNEQFF.

This sequence joins TRBV9 and TRBJ2-1, with 12 bases aligning to TRBD2. CDR1 is SGDLS, CDR2 YYNGEE, per germline. J was trimmed by 9 bases and V by 2 bases; bases with no gene match: 9. The CDR3 length is 16 residues. This CDR3 is CASSVLAGGLRGEQFF. The CDR3 bases are TGTGCCAGCAGCGTCCTAGCGGGAGGGCTCAGGGGTGAGCAGTTCTTC. The full variable domain, completed using reference TRBV9 and TRBJ2-1, is DSGVTQTPKHLITATGQRVTLRCSPRSGDLSVYWYQQSLDQGLQFLIQYYNGEERAKGNILERFSAQQFPDLHSELNLSSLELGDSALYFCASSVLAGGLRGEQFFGPGTRLTVL.